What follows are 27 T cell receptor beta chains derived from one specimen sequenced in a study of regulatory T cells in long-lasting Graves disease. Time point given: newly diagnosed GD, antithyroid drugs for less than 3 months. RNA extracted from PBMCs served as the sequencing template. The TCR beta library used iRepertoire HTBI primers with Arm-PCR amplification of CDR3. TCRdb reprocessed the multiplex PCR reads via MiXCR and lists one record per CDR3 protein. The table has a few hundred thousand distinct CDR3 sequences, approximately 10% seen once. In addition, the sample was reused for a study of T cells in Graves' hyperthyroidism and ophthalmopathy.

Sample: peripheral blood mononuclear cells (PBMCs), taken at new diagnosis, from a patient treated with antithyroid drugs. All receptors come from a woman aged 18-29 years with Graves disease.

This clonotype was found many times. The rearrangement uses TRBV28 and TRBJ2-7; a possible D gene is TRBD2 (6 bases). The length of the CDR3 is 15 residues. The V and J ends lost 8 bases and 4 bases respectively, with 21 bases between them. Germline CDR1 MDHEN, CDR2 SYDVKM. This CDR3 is CASGRGGSPLYEQYF. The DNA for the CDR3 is TGTGCCAGCGGACGGGGAGGATCCCCTTTATACGAGCAGTACTTC.

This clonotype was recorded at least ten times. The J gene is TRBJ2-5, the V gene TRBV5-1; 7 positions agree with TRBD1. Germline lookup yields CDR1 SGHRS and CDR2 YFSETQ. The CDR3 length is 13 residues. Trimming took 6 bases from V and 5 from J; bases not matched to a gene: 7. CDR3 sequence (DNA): TGCGCCAGCAAGACCGGGACAGCGGAGACCCAGTACTTC. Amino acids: CASKTGTAETQYF.

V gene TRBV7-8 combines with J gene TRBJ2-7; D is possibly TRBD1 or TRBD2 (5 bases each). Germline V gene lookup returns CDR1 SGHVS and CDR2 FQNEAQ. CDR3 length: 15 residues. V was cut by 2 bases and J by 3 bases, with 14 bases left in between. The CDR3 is CASSLFERGNYEQYF. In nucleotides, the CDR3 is TGTGCCAGCAGCTTATTTGAGAGGGGTAACTACGAGCAGTACTTC.

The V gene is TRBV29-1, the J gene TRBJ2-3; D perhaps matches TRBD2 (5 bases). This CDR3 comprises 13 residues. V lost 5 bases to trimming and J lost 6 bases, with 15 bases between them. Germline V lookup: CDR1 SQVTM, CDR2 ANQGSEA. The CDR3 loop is CSVPRTSRDTQYF. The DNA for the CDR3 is TGCAGCGTTCCTAGGACTTCCCGGGATACGCAGTATTTT.

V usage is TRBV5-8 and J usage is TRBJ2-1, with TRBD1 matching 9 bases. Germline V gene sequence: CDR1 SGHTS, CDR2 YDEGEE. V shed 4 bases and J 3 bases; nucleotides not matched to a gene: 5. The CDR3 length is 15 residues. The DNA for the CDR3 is TGTGCCAGCAGCCATGGGACAGGGTTCTACAATGAGCAGTTCTTC. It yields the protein CASSHGTGFYNEQFF. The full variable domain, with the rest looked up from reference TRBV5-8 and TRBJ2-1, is EAGVTQSPTHLIKTRGQQATLRCSPISGHTSVYWYQQALGLGLQFLLWYDEGEERNRGNFPPRFSGRQFPNYSSELNVNALELEDSALYLCASSHGTGFYNEQFFGPGTRLTVL.

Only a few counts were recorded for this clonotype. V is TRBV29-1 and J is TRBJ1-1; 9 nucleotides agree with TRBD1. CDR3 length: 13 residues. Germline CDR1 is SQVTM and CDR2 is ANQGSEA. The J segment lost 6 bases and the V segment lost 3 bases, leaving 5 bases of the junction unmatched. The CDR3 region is CSVDTGGWSEAFF. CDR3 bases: TGCAGCGTTGATACAGGGGGCTGGTCTGAAGCTTTCTTT.

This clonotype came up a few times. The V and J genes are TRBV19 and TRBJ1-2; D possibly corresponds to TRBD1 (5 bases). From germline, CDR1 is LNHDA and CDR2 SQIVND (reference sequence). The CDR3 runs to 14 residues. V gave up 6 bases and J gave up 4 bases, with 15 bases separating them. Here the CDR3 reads CASSRAGGAYGYTF. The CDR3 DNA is TGTGCCAGTAGCAGGGCAGGCGGGGCCTATGGCTACACCTTC.

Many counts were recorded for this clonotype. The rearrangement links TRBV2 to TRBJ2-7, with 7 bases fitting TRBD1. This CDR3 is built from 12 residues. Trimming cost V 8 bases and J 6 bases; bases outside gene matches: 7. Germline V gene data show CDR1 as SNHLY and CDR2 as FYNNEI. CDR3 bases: TGTGCCAGCTCTACCAGGGGGAGCGAGCAGTACTTC. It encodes CASSTRGSEQYF.

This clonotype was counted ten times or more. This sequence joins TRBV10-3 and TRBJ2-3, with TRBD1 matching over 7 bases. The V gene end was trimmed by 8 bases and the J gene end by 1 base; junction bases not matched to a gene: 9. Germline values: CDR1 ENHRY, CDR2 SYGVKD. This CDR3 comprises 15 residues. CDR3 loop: CAIARNQGGTDTQYF. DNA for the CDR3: TGTGCCATCGCAAGGAATCAGGGGGGCACAGATACGCAGTATTTT.

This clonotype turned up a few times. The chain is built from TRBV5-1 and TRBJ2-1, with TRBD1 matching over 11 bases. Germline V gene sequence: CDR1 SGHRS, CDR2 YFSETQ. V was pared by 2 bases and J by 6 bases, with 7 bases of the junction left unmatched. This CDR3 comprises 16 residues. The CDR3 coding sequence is TGCGCCAGCAGCTTCTCCGGGACAGGGGGGGGCAATGAGCAGTTCTTC. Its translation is CASSFSGTGGGNEQFF.

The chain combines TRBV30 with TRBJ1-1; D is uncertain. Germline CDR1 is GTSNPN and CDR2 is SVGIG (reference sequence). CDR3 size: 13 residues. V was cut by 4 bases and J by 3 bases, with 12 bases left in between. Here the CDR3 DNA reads TGTGCCTGGACCCCCAGTGGATACACTGAAGCTTTCTTT. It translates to CAWTPSGYTEAFF. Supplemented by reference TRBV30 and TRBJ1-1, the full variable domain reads SQTIHQWPATLVQPVGSPLSLECTVEGTSNPNLYWYRQAAGRGLQLLFYSVGIGQISSEVPQNLSASRPQDRQFILSSKKLLLSDSGFYLCAWTPSGYTEAFFGQGTRLTVV.

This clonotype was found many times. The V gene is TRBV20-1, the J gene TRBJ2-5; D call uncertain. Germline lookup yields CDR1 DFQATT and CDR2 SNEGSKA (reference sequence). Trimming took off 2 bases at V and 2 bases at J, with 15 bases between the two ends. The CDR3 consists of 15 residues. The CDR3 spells CSARLGSALQETQYF. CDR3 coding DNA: TGCAGTGCTAGATTAGGGTCGGCGCTTCAAGAGACCCAGTACTTC.

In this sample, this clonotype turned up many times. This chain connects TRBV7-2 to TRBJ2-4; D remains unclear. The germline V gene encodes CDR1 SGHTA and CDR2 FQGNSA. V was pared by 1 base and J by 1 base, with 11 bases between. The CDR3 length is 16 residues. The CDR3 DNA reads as TGTGCCAGCAGCTTAGTGGAGCGACGGGCCAAAAACATTCAGTACTTC. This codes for CASSLVERRAKNIQYF. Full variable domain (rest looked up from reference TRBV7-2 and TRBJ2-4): GAGVSQSPSNKVTEKGKDVELRCDPISGHTALYWYRQSLGQGLEFLIYFQGNSAPDKSGLPSDRFSAERTGGSVSTLTIQRTQQEDSAVYLCASSLVERRAKNIQYFGAGTRLSVL.

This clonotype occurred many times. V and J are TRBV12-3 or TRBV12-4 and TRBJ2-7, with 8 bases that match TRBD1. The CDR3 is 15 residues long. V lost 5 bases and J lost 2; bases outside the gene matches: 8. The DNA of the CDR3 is TGTGCCAGCAGTCACCCCGGGACAGGTCCCTACGAGCAGTACTTC. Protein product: CASSHPGTGPYEQYF.

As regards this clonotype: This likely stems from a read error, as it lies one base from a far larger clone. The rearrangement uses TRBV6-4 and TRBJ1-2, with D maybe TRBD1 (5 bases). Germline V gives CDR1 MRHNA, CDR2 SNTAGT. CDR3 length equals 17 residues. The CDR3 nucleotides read TGTGCCAGCAGTTACTCGAGGGCCGGGGCTGCTAACTATGGCTACACCTTC. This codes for CASSYSRAGAANYGYTF.

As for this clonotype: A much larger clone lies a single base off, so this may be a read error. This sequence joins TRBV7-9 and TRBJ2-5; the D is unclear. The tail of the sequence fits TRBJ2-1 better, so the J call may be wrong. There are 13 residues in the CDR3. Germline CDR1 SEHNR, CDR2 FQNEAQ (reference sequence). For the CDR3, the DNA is TGTGCCGGCAGCTTAGGCTCAAACAATGAGCAGTTCTTC. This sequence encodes CAGSLGSNNEQFF.

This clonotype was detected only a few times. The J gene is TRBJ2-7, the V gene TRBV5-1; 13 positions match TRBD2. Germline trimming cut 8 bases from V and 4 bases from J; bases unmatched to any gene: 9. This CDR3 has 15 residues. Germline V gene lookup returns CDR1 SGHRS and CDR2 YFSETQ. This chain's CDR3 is CASSLAGGQGYEQYF. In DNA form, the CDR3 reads TGCGCCAGTTCACTAGCGGGAGGGCAAGGATACGAGCAGTACTTC.

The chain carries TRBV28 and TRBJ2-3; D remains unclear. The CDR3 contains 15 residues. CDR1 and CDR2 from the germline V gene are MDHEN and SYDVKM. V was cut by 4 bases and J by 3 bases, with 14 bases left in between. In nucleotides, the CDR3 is TGTGCCAGCAGTTCCGAACAACGAAGTACAGATACGCAGTATTTT. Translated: CASSSEQRSTDTQYF.

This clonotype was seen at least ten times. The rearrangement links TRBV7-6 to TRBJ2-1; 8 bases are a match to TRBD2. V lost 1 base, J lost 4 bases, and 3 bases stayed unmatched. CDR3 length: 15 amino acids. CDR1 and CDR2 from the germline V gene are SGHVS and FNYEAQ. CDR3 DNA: TGTGCCAGCAGCTTAGACGGGAGGGAATACAATGAGCAGTTCTTC. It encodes CASSLDGREYNEQFF.

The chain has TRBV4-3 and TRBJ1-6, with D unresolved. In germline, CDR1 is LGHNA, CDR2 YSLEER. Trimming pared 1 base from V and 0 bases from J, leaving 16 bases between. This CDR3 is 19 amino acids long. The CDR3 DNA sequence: TGCGCCAGCAGCCAAGGCCTCTACCGGGTCGACTCCTATAATTCACCCCTCCACTTT. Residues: CASSQGLYRVDSYNSPLHF.

The DNA for the CDR3 is TGCGCCAGCAGCTGGGGACAGGGGAGGGAGACCCAGTACTTC. This encodes CASSWGQGRETQYF. This rearrangement joins TRBV5-1 to TRBJ2-5; 10 nucleotides match TRBD1. Germline loops: CDR1 SGHRS, CDR2 YFSETQ. After removal of 3 bases from V and 5 bases from J, the junction contained 4 bases not matched to a gene. There are 14 residues in the CDR3.

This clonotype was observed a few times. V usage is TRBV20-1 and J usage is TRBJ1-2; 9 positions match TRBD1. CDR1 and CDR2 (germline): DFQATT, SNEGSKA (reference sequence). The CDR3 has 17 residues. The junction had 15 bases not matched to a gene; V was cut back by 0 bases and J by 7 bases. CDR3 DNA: TGCAGTGCTAGAGACCTCGCCTCCGGGACAGGGAAACGTGGCTACACCTTC. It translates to CSARDLASGTGKRGYTF.

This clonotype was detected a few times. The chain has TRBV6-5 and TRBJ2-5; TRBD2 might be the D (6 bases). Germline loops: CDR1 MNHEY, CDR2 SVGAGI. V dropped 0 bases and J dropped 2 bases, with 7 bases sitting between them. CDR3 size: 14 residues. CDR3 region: CASSYSDYQETQYF. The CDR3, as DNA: TGTGCCAGCAGTTACTCGGACTATCAAGAGACCCAGTACTTC.

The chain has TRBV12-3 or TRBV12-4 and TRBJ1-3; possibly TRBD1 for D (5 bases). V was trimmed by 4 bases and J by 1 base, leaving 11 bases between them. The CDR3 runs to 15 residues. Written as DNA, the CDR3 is TGTGCCAGCAGTTATAGGGGTTTTTCTGGAAACACCATATATTTT. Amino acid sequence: CASSYRGFSGNTIYF.

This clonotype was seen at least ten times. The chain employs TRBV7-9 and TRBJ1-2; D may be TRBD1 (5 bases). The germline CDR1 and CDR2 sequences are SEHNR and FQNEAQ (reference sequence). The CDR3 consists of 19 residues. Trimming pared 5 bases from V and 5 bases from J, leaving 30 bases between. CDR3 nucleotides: TGTGCCAGCAGCCAGAGCTTCGGGAACTACGGGACGGGGAATTATGGCTACACCTTC. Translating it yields CASSQSFGNYGTGNYGYTF.

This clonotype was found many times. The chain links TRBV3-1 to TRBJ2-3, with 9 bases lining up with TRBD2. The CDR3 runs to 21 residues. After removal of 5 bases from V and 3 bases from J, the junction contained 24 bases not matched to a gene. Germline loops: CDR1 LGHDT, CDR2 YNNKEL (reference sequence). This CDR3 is CASSGFEVRGGLWLSTDTQYF. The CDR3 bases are TGTGCCAGCAGCGGATTTGAGGTGCGGGGGGGCTTGTGGCTGTCGACAGATACGCAGTATTTT.

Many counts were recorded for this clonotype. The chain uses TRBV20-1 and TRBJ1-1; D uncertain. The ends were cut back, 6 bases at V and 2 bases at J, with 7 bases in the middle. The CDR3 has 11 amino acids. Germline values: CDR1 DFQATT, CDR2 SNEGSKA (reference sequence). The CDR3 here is CSAIINTEAFF. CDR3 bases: TGCAGTGCAATAATAAACACTGAAGCTTTCTTT.